Listed here is a single TCR beta chain. Produced via immunoSEQ multiplex PCR; TCRdb's table is partial and in-frame only. Here the sample spans about 100,000 clones, over 90% being singletons. These data belong to a study of T cell responses to AZD1222 COVID-19 vaccine. V lost 6 bases, J lost 3 bases, and 4 bases stayed unmatched. The CDR3 length is 13 residues. Germline lookup yields CDR1 SQVTM and CDR2 ANQGSEA. This clonotype originated in an adult in good health. V and J are TRBV29-1 and TRBJ1-4, with 7 bases identical to TRBD1. Sample: peripheral blood, taken on day 0 of AZD1222 vaccination. DNA for the CDR3: TGCAGCGTGGGGGACAGCCCTAATGAAAAACTGTTTTTT. This translates into CSVGDSPNEKLFF.